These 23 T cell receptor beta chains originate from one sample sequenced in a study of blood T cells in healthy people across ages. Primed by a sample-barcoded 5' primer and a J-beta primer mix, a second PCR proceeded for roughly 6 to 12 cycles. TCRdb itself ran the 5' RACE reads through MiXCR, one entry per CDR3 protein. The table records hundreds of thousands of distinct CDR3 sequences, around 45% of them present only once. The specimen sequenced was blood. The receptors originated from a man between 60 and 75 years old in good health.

This CDR3 reads CASASGVSYEQYF. The CDR3 nucleotides read TGTGCCAGCGCTAGCGGGGTATCCTACGAGCAGTACTTC. The chain has TRBV28 and TRBJ2-7; 9 bases are a match to TRBD2. Germline assignment: CDR1 MDHEN and CDR2 SYDVKM. The CDR3 loop spans 13 amino acids. J was trimmed by 1 base and V by 8 bases; bases with no gene match: 3.

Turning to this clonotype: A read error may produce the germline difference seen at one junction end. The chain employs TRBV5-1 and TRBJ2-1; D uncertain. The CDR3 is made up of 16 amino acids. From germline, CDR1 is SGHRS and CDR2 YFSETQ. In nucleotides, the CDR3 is TGCGCCAGCAGCTTGGGCTACCACAGAGCATACAATGGGCAGTTCTTC. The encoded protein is CASSLGYHRAYNGQFF.

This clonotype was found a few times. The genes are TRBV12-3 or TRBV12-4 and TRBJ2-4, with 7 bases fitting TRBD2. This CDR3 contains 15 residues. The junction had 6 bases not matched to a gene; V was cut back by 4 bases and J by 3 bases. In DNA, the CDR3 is TGTGCCAGCAGTTGGGCAGGGAGGGGCAAAAACATTCAGTACTTC. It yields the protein CASSWAGRGKNIQYF.

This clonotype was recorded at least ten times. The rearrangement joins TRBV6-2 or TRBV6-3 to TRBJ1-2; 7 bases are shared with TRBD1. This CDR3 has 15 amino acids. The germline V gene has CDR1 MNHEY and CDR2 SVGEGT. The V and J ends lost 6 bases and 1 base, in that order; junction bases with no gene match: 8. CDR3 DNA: TGTGCCAGCAGGGATCCCGGGACAGATAACTATGGCTACACCTTC. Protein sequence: CASRDPGTDNYGYTF.

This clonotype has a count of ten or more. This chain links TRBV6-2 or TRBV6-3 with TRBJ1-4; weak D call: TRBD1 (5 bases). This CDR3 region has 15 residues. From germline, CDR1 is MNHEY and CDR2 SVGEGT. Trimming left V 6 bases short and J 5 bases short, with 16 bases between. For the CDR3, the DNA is TGTGCCAGCAGAGCCGGTGGGGGTAGAAATGAAAAACTGTTTTTT. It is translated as CASRAGGGRNEKLFF.

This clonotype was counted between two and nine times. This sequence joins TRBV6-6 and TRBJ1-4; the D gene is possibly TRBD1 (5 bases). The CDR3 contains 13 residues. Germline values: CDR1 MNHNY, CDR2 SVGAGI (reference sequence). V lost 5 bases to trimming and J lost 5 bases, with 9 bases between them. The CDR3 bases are TGTGCCAGCAGTCCCCGGGACAATGAAAAACTGTTTTTT. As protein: CASSPRDNEKLFF.

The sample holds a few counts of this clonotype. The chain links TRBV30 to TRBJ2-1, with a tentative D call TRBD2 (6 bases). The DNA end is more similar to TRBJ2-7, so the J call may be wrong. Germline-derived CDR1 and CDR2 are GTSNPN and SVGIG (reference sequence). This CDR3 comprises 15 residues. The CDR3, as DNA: TGTGCCTGGAGTGGGGTTAGCGGACCCTACAATGAGCAGTACTTC. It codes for CAWSGVSGPYNEQYF.

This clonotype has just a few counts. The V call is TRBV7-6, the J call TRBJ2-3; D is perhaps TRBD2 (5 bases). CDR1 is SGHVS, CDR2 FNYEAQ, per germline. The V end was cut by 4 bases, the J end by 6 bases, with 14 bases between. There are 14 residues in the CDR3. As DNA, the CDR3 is TGTGCCAGCAGCTACACGGGGTCCCGTGATACGCAGTATTTT. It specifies CASSYTGSRDTQYF.

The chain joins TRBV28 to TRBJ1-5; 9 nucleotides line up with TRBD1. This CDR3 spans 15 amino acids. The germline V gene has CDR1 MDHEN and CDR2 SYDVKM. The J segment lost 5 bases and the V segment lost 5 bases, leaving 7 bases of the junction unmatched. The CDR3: CASSPTGQGHQPQHF. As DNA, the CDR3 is TGTGCCAGCAGTCCTACGGGACAGGGACATCAGCCCCAGCATTTT.

The CDR3 sequence is CATRDYQETQYF. The DNA for the CDR3 is TGTGCCACCCGGGACTACCAAGAGACCCAGTACTTC. The chain is built from TRBV10-3 and TRBJ2-5; D perhaps matches TRBD2 (6 bases). V was cut by 10 bases and J by 0 bases, with 9 bases left in between. The CDR3 runs 12 residues. The germline V gene has CDR1 ENHRY and CDR2 SYGVKD.

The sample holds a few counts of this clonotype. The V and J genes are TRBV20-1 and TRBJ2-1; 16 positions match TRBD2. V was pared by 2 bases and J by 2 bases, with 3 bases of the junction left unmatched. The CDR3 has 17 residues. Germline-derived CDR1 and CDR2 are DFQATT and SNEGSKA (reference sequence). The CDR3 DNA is TGCAGTGCTAGATCCGGGACTAGCGGGGGGGCCTACAATGAGCAGTTCTTC. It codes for CSARSGTSGGAYNEQFF.

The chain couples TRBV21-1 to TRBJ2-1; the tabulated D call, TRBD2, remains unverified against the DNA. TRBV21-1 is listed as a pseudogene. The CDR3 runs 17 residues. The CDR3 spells CASVKLKKTSSEETQFF. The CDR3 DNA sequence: TGTGCCAGCGTCAAACTCAAAAAAACTAGCTCGGAAGAGACCCAGTTCTTC.

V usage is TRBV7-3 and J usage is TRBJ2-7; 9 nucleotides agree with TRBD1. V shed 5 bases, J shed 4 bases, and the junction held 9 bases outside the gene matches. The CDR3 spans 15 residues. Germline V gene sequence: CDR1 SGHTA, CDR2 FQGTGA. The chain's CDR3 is CASSKGQGNHYEQYF. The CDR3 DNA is TGTGCCAGCAGCAAGGGACAGGGAAACCATTACGAGCAGTACTTC.

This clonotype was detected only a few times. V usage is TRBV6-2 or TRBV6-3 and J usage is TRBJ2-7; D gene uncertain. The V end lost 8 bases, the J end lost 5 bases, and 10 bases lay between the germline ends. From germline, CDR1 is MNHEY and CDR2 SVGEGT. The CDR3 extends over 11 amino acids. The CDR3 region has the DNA TGTGCCAGCGGCCAAATTAACGAGCAGTACTTC. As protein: CASGQINEQYF.

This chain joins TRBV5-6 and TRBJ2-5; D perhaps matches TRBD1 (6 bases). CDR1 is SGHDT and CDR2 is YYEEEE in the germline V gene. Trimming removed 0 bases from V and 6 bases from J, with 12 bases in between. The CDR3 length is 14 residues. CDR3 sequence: CASSLDRAVKTQYF. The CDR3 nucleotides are TGTGCCAGCAGCTTGGACAGGGCGGTGAAGACCCAGTACTTC.

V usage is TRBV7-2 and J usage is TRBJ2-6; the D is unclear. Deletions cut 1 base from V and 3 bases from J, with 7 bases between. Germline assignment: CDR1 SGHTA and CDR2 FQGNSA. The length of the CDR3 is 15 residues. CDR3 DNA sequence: TGTGCCAGCAGCTTAGGGGTTTATGGGGCCAACGTCCTGACTTTC. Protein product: CASSLGVYGANVLTF.

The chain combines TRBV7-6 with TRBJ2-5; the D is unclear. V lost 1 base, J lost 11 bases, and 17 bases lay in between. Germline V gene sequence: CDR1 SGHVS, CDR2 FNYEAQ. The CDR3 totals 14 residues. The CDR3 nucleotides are TGTGCCAGCAGCTTAGAGGGAATCTCCTACAAGCAGTACTTC. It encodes CASSLEGISYKQYF. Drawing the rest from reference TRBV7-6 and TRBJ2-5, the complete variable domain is GAGVSQSPRYKVTKRGQDVALRCDPISGHVSLYWYRQALGQGPEFLTYFNYEAQQDKSGLPNDRFSAERPEGSISTLTIQRTEQRDSAMYRCASSLEGISYKQYFGPGTRLLVL.

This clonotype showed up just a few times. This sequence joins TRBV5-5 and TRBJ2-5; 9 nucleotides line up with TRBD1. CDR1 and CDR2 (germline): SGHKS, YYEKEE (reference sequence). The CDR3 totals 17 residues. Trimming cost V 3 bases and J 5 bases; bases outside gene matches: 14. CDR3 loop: CASSSSGTGKYKETQYF. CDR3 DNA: TGTGCCAGCAGCTCATCCGGGACAGGGAAATACAAGGAGACCCAGTACTTC.

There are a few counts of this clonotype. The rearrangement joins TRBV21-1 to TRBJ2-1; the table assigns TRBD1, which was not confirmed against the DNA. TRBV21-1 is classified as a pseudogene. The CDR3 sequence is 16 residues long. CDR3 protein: CASSKEQGQGYNEQFF. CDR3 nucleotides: TGTGCCAGCAGCAAAGAACAAGGGCAGGGGTACAATGAGCAGTTCTTC.

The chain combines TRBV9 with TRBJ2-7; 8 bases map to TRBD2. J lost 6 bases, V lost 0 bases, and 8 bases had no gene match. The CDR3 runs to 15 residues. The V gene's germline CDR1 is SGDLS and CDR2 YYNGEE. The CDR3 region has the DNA TGTGCCAGCAGCGTAGTCCCGGGGGGGCCAACCGAGCAGTACTTC. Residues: CASSVVPGGPTEQYF.

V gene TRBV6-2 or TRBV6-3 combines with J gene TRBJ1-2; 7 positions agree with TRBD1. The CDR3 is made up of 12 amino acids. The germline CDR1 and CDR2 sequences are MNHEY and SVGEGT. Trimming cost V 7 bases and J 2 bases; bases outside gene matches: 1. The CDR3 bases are TGTGCCAGCAAGGACAGGAACTATGGCTACACCTTC. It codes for CASKDRNYGYTF.

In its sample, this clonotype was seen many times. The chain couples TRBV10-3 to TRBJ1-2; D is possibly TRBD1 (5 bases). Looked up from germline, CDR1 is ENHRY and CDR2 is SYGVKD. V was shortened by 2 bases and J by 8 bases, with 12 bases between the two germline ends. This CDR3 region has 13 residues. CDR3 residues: CAISEGRESGYTF. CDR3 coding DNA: TGTGCCATCAGTGAGGGCAGGGAAAGCGGCTACACCTTC.

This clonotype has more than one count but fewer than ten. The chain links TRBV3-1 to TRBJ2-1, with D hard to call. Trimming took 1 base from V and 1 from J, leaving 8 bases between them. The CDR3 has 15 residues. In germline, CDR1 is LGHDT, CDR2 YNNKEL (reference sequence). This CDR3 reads CASSQGWLSYNEQFF. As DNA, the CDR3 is TGTGCCAGCAGCCAAGGATGGCTATCCTACAATGAGCAGTTCTTC.